Given below is one T cell receptor (beta chain) in context. The sample belongs to a study of blood T cell repertoires in COVID-19. Study-wide background: Donors in the United States, Italy and Spain gave samples during acute or convalescent COVID-19.

Produced via immunoSEQ multiplex PCR; TCRdb's table is partial and in-frame only. The sample yields 96,000 or so clones, around nine tenths seen once. The V end lost 4 bases, the J end lost 4 bases, and 8 bases lay between the germline ends. Per germline, CDR1 KGHSH and CDR2 LQKENI. The CDR3 loop spans 13 amino acids. This receptor was identified in a woman aged 80 or over with acute or convalescent COVID-19. Material: peripheral blood. V usage is TRBV18 and J usage is TRBJ1-5; perhaps TRBD1 as D (5 bases). The CDR3 sequence is CASSLGPNQPQHF. DNA of the CDR3: TGTGCCAGCTCACTGGGGCCAAATCAGCCCCAGCATTTT.